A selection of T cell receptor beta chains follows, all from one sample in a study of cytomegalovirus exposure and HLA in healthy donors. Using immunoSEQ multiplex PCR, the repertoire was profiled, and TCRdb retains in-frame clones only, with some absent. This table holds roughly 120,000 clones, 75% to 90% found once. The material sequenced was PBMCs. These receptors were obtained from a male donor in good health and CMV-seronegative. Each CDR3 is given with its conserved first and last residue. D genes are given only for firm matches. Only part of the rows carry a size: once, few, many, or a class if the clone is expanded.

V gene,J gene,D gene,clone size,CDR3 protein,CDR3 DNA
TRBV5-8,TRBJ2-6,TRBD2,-,CASSLERGASGANVLTF,TGTGCCAGCAGCTTGGAGCGGGGGGCCTCTGGGGCCAACGTCCTGACTTTC
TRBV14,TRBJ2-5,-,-,CASSQDGLIRDTQYF,TGTGCCAGCAGCCAAGATGGACTAATAAGAGATACCCAGTACTTC
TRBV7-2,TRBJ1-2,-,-,CASSLLREQGYTF,TGTGCCAGCAGCTTATTACGGGAGCAAGGCTACACCTTC
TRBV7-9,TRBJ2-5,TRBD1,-,CASSPALGQESETQYF,TGTGCCAGCAGCCCCGCCCTGGGACAGGAATCGGAGACCCAGTACTTC
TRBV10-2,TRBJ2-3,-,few,CASSESGGRTDTQYF,TGCGCCAGCAGTGAGTCGGGGGGACGCACAGATACGCAGTATTTT
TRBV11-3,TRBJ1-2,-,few,CASSPYRGYTF,TGTGCCAGCAGCCCCTATCGGGGGTACACCTTC
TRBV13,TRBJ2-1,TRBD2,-,CASSFQAGDTFYNEQFF,TGTGCCAGCAGCTTCCAGGCGGGGGATACCTTCTACAATGAGCAGTTCTTC
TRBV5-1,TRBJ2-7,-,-,CASSLRGGTYEQYF,TGCGCCAGCAGTCTTCGAGGCGGGACCTACGAGCAGTACTTC
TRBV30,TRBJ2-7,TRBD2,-,CAWSLAGSRYEQYF,TGTGCCTGGAGTCTAGCGGGATCTAGATACGAGCAGTACTTC
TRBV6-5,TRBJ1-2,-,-,CASSASQGRDYGYTF,TGTGCCAGCAGTGCCTCTCAGGGTCGCGACTATGGCTACACCTTC
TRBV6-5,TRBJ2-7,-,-,CASSGDRSYEQYF,TGTGCCAGCAGCGGCGACAGGTCCTACGAGCAGTACTTC
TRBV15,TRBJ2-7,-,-,CATSRDAHWASYEQYF,TGTGCCACCAGCAGAGATGCCCACTGGGCGTCCTACGAGCAGTACTTC
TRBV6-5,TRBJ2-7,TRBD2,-,CASSPVAGGPYEQYF,TGTGCCAGCAGTCCCGTAGCGGGGGGGCCCTACGAGCAGTACTTC
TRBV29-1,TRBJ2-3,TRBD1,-,CSLSGTGGPTDTQYF,TGCAGCTTATCCGGGACAGGGGGCCCCACAGATACGCAGTATTTT
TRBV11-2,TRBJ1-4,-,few,CASSLGRTATNEKLFF,TGTGCCAGCAGCTTAGGGAGGACAGCCACTAATGAAAAACTGTTTTTT
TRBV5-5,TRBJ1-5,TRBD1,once,CASSLEQGTNQPQHF,TGTGCCAGCAGCTTGGAACAGGGGACGAATCAGCCCCAGCATTTT
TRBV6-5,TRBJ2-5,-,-,CASTYQETQYF,TGTGCCAGCACTTACCAAGAGACCCAGTACTTC
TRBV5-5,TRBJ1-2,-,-,CASSTGQSGIYGYTF,TGTGCCAGCAGCACCGGACAGTCGGGGATCTATGGCTACACCTTC